This TCR beta chain was sequenced in a study of shared clonotypes between healthy human individuals. Study conclusions and caveats: When naive CD4 clonotypes were compared across a handful of donors, roughly 4.9% were shared.

J was trimmed by 9 bases and V by 1 base; bases with no gene match: 17. The CDR3 spans 17 residues. In the case of this clone: Its antigen is as yet unknown.

Assay: immunoSEQ multiplex PCR; the TCRdb copy retains only in-frame clones and omits some. The table has roughly 700,000 clones, roughly 70% seen once; the top ten hold under 2%. The source of this sequence is a woman aged 25 to 39 in good health. This chain joins TRBV23-1 and TRBJ2-5; 7 positions agree with TRBD2. TRBV23-1 is given ORF status, its function remaining uncertain. Material: memory CD4+ T cells sorted from blood. Documented subset: CD45RA-negative fraction. DNA of the CDR3: TGCGCCAGCAGTCAATTTAGGATACCCGGGACTAAGAGGCCCCAGTACTTC. It yields the protein CASSQFRIPGTKRPQYF.